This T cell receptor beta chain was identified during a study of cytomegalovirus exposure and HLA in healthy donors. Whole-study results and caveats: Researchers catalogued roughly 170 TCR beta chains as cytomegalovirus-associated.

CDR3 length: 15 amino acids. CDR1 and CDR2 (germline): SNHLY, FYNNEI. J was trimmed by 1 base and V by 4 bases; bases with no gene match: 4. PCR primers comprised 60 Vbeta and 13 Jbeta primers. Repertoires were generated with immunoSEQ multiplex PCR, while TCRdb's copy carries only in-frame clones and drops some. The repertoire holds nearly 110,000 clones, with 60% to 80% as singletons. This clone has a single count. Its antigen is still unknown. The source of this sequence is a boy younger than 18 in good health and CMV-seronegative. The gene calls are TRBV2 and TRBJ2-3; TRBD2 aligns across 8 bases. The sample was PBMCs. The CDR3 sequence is CASSAAGVGTDTQYF. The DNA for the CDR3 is TGTGCCAGCAGTGCAGCGGGAGTGGGCACAGATACGCAGTATTTT. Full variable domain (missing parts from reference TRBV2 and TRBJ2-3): EPEVTQTPSHQVTQMGQEVILRCVPISNHLYFYWYRQILGQKVEFLVSFYNNEISEKSEIFDDQFSVERPDGSNFTLKIRSTKLEDSAMYFCASSAAGVGTDTQYFGPGTRLTVL.